The T cell receptor beta chain described here comes from a study of cytomegalovirus exposure and HLA in healthy donors. Both 60 Vbeta primers and 13 Jbeta primers went into the PCR. Clones were sequenced by immunoSEQ multiplex PCR, and TCRdb holds only the in-frame ones, with some missing. Its table lists under 65,000 clones. As to this clone: Its target is unknown.

Study-wide results and caveats: One cluster of highly shared sequence variants probably arose as a sequencing artifact. 87-base-pair reads could not separate some V segments, including TRBV6-2 and TRBV6-3.

Germline loops: CDR1 MDHEN, CDR2 SYDVKM. This CDR3 has 14 amino acids. V was clipped by 7 bases and J by 10 bases; unmatched bases: 10. The sequenced sample was PBMCs. The sequence came from a middle-aged woman in good health and CMV-seronegative. The chain employs TRBV28 and TRBJ1-6; 7 bases align to TRBD1. The CDR3 reads CASISGAGGSPLHF. CDR3 coding DNA: TGTGCCAGCATCTCGGGGGCAGGGGGATCACCCCTCCACTTT.